The rows below give T cell receptor beta chains drawn from one sample of a study. Sequencing was performed with immunoSEQ multiplex PCR; in TCRdb, only in-frame clones are kept and a portion is missing. The table records approximately 70,000 clones, approximately 92% of them present only once. The source material was PBMCs. All receptors derive from a man aged 35-49 years with rheumatoid arthritis. Each CDR3 is given with its conserved first and last residue. The D gene is left open where the match is weak. Size is omitted from some rows. Given values are once, few, many or a class for expanded clones.

d_gene	abundance	j_gene	len	v_gene	CDR3nt	CDR3aa
NA	NA	TRBJ2-2	12	TRBV2	TGTGCCAGCAGTCTTGGGGCCGGGGAGCTGTTTTTT	CASSLGAGELFF
TRBD1	NA	TRBJ2-3	15	TRBV7-8	TGTGCCAGCAGCTCCGGGACAGGGTCAGGGGATACGCAGTATTTT	CASSSGTGSGDTQYF
TRBD1	NA	TRBJ2-5	13	TRBV6-5	TGTGCCAGTTTTGGGACAGTACAAGAGACCCAGTACTTC	CASFGTVQETQYF
TRBD2	NA	TRBJ2-1	15	TRBV9	TGTGCCAGCAGCGTAGCGGGGGGGCCGGAAAATGAGCAGTTCTTC	CASSVAGGPENEQFF
TRBD1	NA	TRBJ1-6	15	TRBV6-5	TGTGCCAGCAGTACGGGGACAGCGGATAATTCACCCCTCCACTTT	CASSTGTADNSPLHF
TRBD1	NA	TRBJ1-2	14	TRBV30	TGTGCCTGGAGGCAACAGGGGTCGAACTATGGCTACACCTTC	CAWRQQGSNYGYTF
NA	NA	TRBJ1-1	13	TRBV7-9	TGTGCCAGCAGTCGTAGCATGAACACTGAAGCTTTCTTT	CASSRSMNTEAFF
NA	NA	TRBJ1-1	13	TRBV18	TGTGCCAGCTCACGGGGACAGAACACTGAAGCTTTCTTT	CASSRGQNTEAFF
NA	NA	TRBJ2-7	11	TRBV2	TGTGCCAGCAGTGATCCCTACTCTTTCCACTTC	CASSDPYSFHF
TRBD2	NA	TRBJ2-5	16	TRBV3-1/TRBV3-2	TGTGCCAGCAGCCCCCTAGGTAGCGGGGCCAGAGAGACCCAGTACTTC	CASSPLGSGARETQYF
NA	NA	TRBJ1-1	15	TRBV5-4	TGTGCCAGCAGCCGCTCCGACAGGATAGGAACTGAAGCTTTCTTT	CASSRSDRIGTEAFF
TRBD2	NA	TRBJ2-3	17	TRBV19	TGTGCCAGATTGGGACTAGCGGGGACCATTAGCACAGATACGCAGTATTTT	CARLGLAGTISTDTQYF
NA	NA	TRBJ2-1	15	TRBV2	TGTGCCAGCATCATGGAGACCGTGGTGAACAATGAGCAGTTCTTC	CASIMETVVNNEQFF
TRBD2	NA	TRBJ2-1	15	TRBV5-1	TGCGCCAGCAGCTCTCCTAGCGGCCGTGGCAATGAGCAGTTCTTC	CASSSPSGRGNEQFF
NA	NA	TRBJ1-5	12	TRBV20-1	TGCAGTGCTAGTGCAGCACATCAGCCCCAGCATTTT	CSASAAHQPQHF
NA	once	TRBJ2-1	13	TRBV7-2	TGTGCCAGCAGCTTAAGAGGGCGCAATGAGCAGTTCTTC	CASSLRGRNEQFF
NA	few	TRBJ2-2	12	TRBV3-1/TRBV3-2	TGTGCCAGCAGCCATAACACCGGGGAGCTGTTTTTT	CASSHNTGELFF
TRBD1	NA	TRBJ1-2	12	TRBV29-1	TGCAGCGTGCAGGGGGTCGGGGGTGGCTACACCTTC	CSVQGVGGGYTF
NA	NA	TRBJ2-3	13	TRBV19	TGTGCCAGTAGTATGAGGGTCGCAGATACGCAGTATTTT	CASSMRVADTQYF
TRBD2	NA	TRBJ2-2	17	TRBV5-1	TGCGCCAGCAGCTGGGCGGTCTTAGCGGGGGCCCCCGGGGAGCTGTTTTTT	CASSWAVLAGAPGELFF
TRBD1	NA	TRBJ2-7	14	TRBV7-2	TGTGCCAGCAGCTTAGAACAGGGGGCCTACGAGCAGTACTTC	CASSLEQGAYEQYF
NA	once	TRBJ2-4	15	TRBV23-1	TGCGCCAGCAGTGGGGGGGCGCCGGACAAAAACATTCAGTACTTC	CASSGGAPDKNIQYF
NA	NA	TRBJ2-1	15	TRBV27	TGTGCCAGCAGTTGGGAGGGGGGCGCCTACAATGAGCAGTTCTTC	CASSWEGGAYNEQFF
NA	NA	TRBJ2-3	16	TRBV19	TGTGCCAGTAGTCAAGGGGGAGGGAGACACACAGATACGCAGTATTTT	CASSQGGGRHTDTQYF
NA	NA	TRBJ2-7	14	TRBV19	TGTGCCAGTAGCCTGAGGACAGTCTCCTACGAGCAGTACTTC	CASSLRTVSYEQYF
TRBD2	NA	TRBJ2-7	16	TRBV10-3	TGTGCCATCAGCTCCCGAGTTGGGGCGGGAGACCACGAGCAGTACTTC	CAISSRVGAGDHEQYF
TRBD1	NA	TRBJ1-4	14	TRBV11-2	TGTGCCAGCAGCCGGGACAGTGGAAATGAAAAACTGTTTTTT	CASSRDSGNEKLFF
NA	NA	TRBJ2-7	16	TRBV12-5	TGTGCTAGTGGTTTGGTAAGGACATCGGAGGCCCACGAGCAGTACTTC	CASGLVRTSEAHEQYF
TRBD1	once	TRBJ2-3	19	TRBV24-1	TGTGCCACCAGTGATTCCAATTCTCGACAGGGGGGCCCTACAGATACGCAGTATTTT	CATSDSNSRQGGPTDTQYF